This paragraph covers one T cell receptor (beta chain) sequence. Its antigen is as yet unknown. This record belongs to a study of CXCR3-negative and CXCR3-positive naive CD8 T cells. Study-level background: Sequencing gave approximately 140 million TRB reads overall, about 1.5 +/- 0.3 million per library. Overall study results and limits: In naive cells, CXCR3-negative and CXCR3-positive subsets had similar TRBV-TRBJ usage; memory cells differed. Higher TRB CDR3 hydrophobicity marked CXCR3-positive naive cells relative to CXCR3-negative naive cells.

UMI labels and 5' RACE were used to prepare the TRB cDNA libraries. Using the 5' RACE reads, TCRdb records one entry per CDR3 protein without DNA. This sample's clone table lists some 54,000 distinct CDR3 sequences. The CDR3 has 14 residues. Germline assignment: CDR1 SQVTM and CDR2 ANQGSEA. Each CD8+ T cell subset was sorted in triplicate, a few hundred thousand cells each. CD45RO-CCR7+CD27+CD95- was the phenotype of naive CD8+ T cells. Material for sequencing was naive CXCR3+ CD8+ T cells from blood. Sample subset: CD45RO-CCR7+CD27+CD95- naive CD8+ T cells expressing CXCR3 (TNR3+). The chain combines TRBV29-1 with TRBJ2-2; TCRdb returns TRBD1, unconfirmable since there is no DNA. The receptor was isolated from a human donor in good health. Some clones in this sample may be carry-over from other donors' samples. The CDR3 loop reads CSVDLDRDPGELFF.